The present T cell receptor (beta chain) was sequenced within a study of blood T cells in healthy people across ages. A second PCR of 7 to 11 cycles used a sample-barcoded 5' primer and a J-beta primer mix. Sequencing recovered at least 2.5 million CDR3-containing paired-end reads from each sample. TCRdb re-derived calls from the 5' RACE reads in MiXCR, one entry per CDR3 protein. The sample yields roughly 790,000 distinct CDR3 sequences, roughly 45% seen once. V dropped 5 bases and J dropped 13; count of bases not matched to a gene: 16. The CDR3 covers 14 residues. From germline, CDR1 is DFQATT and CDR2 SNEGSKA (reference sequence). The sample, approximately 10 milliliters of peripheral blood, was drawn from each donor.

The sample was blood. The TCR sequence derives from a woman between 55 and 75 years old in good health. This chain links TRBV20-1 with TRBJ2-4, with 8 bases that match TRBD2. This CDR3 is CSAPGTSGGCEQYF. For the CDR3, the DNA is TGCAGTGCTCCCGGGACTAGTGGGGGTTGTGAGCAGTACTTC.